This T cell receptor (beta chain) was captured in a study of blood T cell repertoires in COVID-19. About the study: Samples taken during acute and convalescent COVID-19 were collected in the United States, Italy and Spain.

Study processing details: Amplification of reference gene primers was used by the study to estimate nucleated cell counts. The assay was immunoSEQ multiplex PCR, and TCRdb's table has in-frame clones only and misses some. V, J and clone size are those of that table, while D and trimming were read from the DNA. The sample records 150,000 to 200,000 clones, about three quarters being singletons. V dropped 2 bases and J dropped 4 bases, with 13 bases sitting between them. Germline V gene data show CDR1 as SGDLS and CDR2 as YYNGEE. This CDR3 spans 15 amino acids. J is TRBJ2-1 and V is TRBV9, with TRBD2 as a possible D gene (6 bases). This TCR derives from a woman in her 70s with acute or convalescent COVID-19. Source material: peripheral blood. The CDR3 sequence is CASSVSGTSYNEQFF. CDR3 bases: TGTGCCAGCAGCGTCTCCGGGACTTCATACAATGAGCAGTTCTTC.